The source of this T cell receptor (beta chain) is a study of regulatory T cells in long-lasting Graves disease. Study information: A definition of persistent Graves' disease required over 5 years of antithyroid drugs plus positive TSH receptor antibodies. Findings and caveats of the study: Repertoires from persistent disease leaned toward TRBV28, TRBJ1-2 and TRBJ2-5. Persistent Graves' patients showed reduced TCR diversity versus newly diagnosed patients.

Sequencing libraries for TCR beta were prepared with iRepertoire HTBI primers and Arm-PCR of CDR3 regions. TCRdb passed the multiplex PCR reads through MiXCR, listing each CDR3 protein once. Of about 460,000 distinct CDR3 sequences listed, approximately 22% were seen once; the top ten hold about an eighth. Germline V gene data show CDR1 as LGHNT and CDR2 as FRNRAP. V lost 4 bases, J lost 3 bases, and 9 bases stayed unmatched. There are 17 residues in the CDR3. Time point indicated: persistent/refractory GD, antithyroid drugs over 5 years with positive TRAb. PBMC RNA was the source of the TCR library. Diagnosis followed American Thyroid Association guidelines for Graves' disease. A few counts support this clonotype. Its antigen is not known.

The chain employs TRBV12-5 and TRBJ2-6; 7 positions match TRBD2. The TCR sequence derives from a female donor with Graves disease. The source material was peripheral blood mononuclear cells (PBMCs), sampled when the disease was refractory, from a patient treated with antithyroid drugs. The CDR3 spells CASGSFFPGGGANVLTF. The CDR3 DNA sequence: TGTGCTAGTGGTTCCTTTTTCCCGGGAGGTGGGGCCAACGTCCTGACTTTC.